This T cell receptor beta chain emerged from a study of T cells in Graves' hyperthyroidism and ophthalmopathy. Findings and limits, study-wide: Model predictions of ophthalmopathy came a median around 6.5 months before onset. Most thyroid-expanded clonotypes above 0.001 were also found in blood. The authors' 13 V-J model separated ophthalmopathy from stable hyperthyroidism.

In its sample, this clonotype was seen many times. The antigen remains unidentified. Stable Graves' hyperthyroidism denoted no ophthalmopathy progression over 18 months. Researchers took RNA transcripts and amplified the TCR beta CDR3 regions from them. First-round RT-PCR of the TCR CDR3 relied on the HTBI primer set. TCRdb passed the multiplex PCR reads through MiXCR, listing each CDR3 protein once. This sample yields 560,000 or so distinct CDR3 sequences, of which approximately 44% are seen a single time; just over 8% belongs to the top ten. This CDR3 is built from 13 residues. Germline V gene data show CDR1 as SEHNR and CDR2 as FQNEAQ (reference sequence). V was trimmed by 5 bases and J by 6 bases, leaving 13 bases between them.

The sequencing sample was made of peripheral blood or thyroid tissue (not recorded which). This receptor was taken from a woman aged 18 to 35 with Graves' hyperthyroidism. The chain couples TRBV7-9 to TRBJ1-2, with a weak D call TRBD1 (5 bases). CDR3 amino acids: CASSREGIDGYTF. The CDR3 DNA follows: TGTGCCAGCAGCCGAGAGGGGATCGATGGCTACACCTTC.